This T cell receptor (beta chain) was found in a study of T cell clones after liver transplantation. General study points: Donor-reactive sequences fell more than third party-reactive ones, suggesting partial deletion.

In its sample, this clone was seen a few times. Its antigen is still unknown. CDR3 length: 17 residues. Germline V gene data show CDR1 as SGDLS and CDR2 as YYNGEE. V trimming: 4 bases; J trimming: 4 bases; junction bases outside the gene matches: 16. Assay: immunoSEQ multiplex PCR; the TCRdb copy retains only in-frame clones and omits some. The sample records some 45,000 clones, about 86% being singletons. Material: CD4+ T cells from blood, obtained 24 months after liver transplant. The chain links TRBV9 to TRBJ1-2; 7 positions agree with TRBD1. This TCR came from a human patient who received a liver transplant. Part of the T cells may come from the graft donor. The CDR3 region is CASSPDRQGGSPYGYTF. The DNA of the CDR3 is TGTGCCAGCAGCCCCGACCGACAGGGAGGATCCCCCTATGGCTACACCTTC. The entire variable domain, with the rest obtained from reference TRBV9 and TRBJ1-2, is as follows: DSGVTQTPKHLITATGQRVTLRCSPRSGDLSVYWYQQSLDQGLQFLIQYYNGEERAKGNILERFSAQQFPDLHSELNLSSLELGDSALYFCASSPDRQGGSPYGYTFGSGTRLTVV.